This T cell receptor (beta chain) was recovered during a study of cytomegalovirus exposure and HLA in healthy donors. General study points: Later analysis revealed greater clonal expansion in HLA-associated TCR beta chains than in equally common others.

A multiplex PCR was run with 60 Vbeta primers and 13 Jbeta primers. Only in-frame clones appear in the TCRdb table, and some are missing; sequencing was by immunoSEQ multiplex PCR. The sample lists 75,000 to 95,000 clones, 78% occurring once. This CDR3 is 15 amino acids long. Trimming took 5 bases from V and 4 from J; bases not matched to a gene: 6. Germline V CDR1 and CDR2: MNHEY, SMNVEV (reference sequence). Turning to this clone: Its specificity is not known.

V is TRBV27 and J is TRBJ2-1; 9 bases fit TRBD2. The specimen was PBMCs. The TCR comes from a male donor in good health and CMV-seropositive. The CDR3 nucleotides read TGTGCCAGCAGTGGAGCGGGAGGAACTTACAATGAGCAGTTCTTC. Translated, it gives CASSGAGGTYNEQFF.